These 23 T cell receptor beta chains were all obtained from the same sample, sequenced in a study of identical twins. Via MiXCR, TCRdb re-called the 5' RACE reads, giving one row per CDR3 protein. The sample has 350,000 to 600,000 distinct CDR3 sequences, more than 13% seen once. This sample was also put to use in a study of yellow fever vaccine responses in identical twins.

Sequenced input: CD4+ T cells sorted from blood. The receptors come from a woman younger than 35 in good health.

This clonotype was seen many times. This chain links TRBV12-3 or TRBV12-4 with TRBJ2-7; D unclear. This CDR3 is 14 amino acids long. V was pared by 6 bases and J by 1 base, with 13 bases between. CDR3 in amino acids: CASSSITTSYEQYF. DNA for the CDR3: TGTGCCAGCAGCTCAATCACGACATCCTACGAGCAGTACTTC.

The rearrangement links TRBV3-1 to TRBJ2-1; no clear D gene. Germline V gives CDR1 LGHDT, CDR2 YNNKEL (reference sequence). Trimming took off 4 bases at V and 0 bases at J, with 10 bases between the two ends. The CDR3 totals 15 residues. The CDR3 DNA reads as TGTGCCAGCAGCCTAGACATCAGCTCCTACAATGAGCAGTTCTTC. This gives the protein CASSLDISSYNEQFF.

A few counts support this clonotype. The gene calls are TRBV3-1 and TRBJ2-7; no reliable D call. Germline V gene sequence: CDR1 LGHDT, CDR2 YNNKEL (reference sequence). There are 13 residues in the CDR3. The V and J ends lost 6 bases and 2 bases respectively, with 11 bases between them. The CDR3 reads CASRLSATYEQYF. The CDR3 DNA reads TGTGCCAGCAGACTAAGCGCAACCTACGAGCAGTACTTC.

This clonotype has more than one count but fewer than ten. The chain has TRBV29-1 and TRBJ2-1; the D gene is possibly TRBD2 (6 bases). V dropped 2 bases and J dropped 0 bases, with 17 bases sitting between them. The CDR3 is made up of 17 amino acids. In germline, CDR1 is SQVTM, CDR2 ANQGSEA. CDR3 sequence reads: CSVETRRERDSYNEQFF. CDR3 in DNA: TGCAGCGTTGAAACCAGGAGGGAGAGGGACTCCTACAATGAGCAGTTCTTC.

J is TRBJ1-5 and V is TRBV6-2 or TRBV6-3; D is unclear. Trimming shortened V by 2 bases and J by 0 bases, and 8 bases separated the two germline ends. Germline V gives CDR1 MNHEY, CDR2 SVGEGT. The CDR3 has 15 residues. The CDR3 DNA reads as TGTGCCAGCAGTTACGGTCGGAGTAGCAATCAGCCCCAGCATTTT. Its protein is CASSYGRSSNQPQHF.

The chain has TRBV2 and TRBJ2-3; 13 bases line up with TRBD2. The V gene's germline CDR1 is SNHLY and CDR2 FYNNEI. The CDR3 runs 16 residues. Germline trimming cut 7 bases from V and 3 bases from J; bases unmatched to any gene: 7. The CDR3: CASTELAGGPTDTQYF. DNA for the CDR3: TGTGCCAGCACCGAACTAGCGGGAGGGCCGACAGATACGCAGTATTTT.

The CDR3 spells CAISSDRGGTEAFF. The CDR3 nucleotides read TGTGCCATCAGCTCGGACAGGGGGGGCACTGAAGCTTTCTTT. The chain recombines TRBV10-3 with TRBJ1-1; 10 bases align to TRBD1. Germline V gene lookup returns CDR1 ENHRY and CDR2 SYGVKD. The CDR3 runs to 14 residues. The junction had 5 bases not matched to a gene; V was cut back by 6 bases and J by 4 bases.

This chain's CDR3 is CASSLKAPQQYF. The CDR3 bases are TGTGCCAGCAGTTTAAAGGCCCCGCAGCAGTACTTC. The chain recombines TRBV28 with TRBJ2-7, with no clear D. The germline V and J ends were trimmed by 2 bases and 8 bases, with 10 bases remaining between them. Per the germline V gene, CDR1 is MDHEN and CDR2 is SYDVKM. The CDR3 is 12 amino acids.

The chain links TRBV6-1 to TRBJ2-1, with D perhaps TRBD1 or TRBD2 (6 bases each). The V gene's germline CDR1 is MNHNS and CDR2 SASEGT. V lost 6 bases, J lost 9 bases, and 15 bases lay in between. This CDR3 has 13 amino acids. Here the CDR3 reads CASRSGASSEQFF. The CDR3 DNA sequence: TGTGCCAGCAGGTCGGGGGCCAGCAGTGAGCAGTTCTTC.

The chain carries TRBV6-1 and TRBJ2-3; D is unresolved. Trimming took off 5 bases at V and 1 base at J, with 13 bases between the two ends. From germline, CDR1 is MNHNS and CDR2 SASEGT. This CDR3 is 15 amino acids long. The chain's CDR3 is CASSPTGSGTDTQYF. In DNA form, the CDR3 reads TGTGCCAGCAGTCCTACCGGTTCAGGCACAGATACGCAGTATTTT.

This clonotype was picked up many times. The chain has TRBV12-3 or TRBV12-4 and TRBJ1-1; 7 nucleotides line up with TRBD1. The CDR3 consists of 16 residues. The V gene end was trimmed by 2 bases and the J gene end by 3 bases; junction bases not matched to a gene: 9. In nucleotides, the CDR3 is TGTGCCAGCAGTTTATCCCACAGGGGCTTAGACACTGAAGCTTTCTTT. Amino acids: CASSLSHRGLDTEAFF.

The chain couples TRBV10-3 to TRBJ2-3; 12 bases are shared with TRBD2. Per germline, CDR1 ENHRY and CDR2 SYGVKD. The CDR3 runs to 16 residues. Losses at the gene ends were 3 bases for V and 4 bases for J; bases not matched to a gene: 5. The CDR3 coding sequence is TGTGCCATCAGTGATGGGACTAGCGGGTGGGCAGATACGCAGTATTTT. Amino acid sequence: CAISDGTSGWADTQYF.

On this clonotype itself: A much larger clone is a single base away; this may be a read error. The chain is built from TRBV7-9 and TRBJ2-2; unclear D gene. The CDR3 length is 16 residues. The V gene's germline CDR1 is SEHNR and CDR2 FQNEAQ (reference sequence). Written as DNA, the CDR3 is TGTGACAGCAGCTCACCGGTTTACAAGAACACCGGGGAGCTGTTTTTT. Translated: CDSSSPVYKNTGELFF.

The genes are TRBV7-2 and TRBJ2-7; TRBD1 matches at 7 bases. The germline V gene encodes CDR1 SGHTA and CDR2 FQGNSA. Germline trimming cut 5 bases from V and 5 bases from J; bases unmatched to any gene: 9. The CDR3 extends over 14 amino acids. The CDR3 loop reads CASSKGAANHEQYF. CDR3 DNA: TGTGCCAGCAGCAAGGGGGCTGCGAACCACGAGCAGTACTTC.

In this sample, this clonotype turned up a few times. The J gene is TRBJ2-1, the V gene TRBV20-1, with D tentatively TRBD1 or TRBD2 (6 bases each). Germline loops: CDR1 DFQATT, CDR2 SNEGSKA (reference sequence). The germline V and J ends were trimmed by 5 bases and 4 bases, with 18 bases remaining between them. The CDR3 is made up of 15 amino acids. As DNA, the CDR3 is TGCAGTGCTCGGGGGCGGCTAGCAGGTTACAATGAGCAGTTCTTC. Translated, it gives CSARGRLAGYNEQFF.

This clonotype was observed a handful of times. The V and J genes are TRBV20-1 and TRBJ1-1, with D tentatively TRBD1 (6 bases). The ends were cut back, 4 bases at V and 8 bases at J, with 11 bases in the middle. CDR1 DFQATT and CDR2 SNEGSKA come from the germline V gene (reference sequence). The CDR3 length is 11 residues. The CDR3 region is CSAKTGVEAFF. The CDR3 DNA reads TGCAGTGCTAAGACAGGAGTCGAAGCTTTCTTT.

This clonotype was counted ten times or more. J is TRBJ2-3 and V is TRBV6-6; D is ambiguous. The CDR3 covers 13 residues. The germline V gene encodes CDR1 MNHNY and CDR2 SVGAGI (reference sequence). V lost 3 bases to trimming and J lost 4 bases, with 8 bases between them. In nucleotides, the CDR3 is TGTGCCAGCAGTTATGTTTGGGCAGATACGCAGTATTTT. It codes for CASSYVWADTQYF.

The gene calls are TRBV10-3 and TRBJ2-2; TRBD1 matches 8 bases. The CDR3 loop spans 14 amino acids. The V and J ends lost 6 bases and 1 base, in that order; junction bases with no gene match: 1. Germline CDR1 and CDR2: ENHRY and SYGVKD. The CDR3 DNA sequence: TGTGCCATCAGCGGACAGGGGAACACCGGGGAGCTGTTTTTT. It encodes CAISGQGNTGELFF.

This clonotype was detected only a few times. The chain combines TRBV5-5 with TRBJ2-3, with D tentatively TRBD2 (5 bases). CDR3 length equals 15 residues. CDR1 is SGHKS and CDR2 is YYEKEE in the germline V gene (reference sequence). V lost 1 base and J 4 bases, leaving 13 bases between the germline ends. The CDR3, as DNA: TGTGCCAGCAGCTTGACAAGACGAGGGTCAGATACGCAGTATTTT. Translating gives CASSLTRRGSDTQYF.

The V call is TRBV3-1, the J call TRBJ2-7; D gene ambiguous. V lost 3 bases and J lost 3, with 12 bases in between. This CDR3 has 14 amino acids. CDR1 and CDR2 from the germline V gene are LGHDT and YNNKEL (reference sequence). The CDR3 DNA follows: TGTGCCAGCAGCCAGGCAACAAGAGTCTACGAGCAGTACTTC. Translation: CASSQATRVYEQYF.

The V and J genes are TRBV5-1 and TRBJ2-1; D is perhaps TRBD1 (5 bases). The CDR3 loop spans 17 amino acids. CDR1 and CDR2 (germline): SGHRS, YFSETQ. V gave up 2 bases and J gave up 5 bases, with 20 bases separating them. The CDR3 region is CASSFQGPRHRDNEQFF. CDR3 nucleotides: TGCGCCAGCAGCTTCCAGGGCCCTAGACATAGGGACAATGAGCAGTTCTTC.

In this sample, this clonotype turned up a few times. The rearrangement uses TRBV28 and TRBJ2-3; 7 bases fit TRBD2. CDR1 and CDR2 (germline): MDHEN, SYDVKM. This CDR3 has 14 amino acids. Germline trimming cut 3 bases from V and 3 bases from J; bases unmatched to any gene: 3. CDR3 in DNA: TGTGCCAGCAGTTTTGCGGGAGTAACAGATACGCAGTATTTT. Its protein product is CASSFAGVTDTQYF.

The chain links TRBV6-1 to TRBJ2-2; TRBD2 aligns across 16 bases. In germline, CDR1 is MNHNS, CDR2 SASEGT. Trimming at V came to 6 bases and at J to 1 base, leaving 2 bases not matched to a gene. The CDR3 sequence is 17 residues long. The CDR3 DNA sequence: TGTGCCAGCAGGGGACTAGCGGGGGGGCTGAACACCGGGGAGCTGTTTTTT. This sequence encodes CASRGLAGGLNTGELFF.